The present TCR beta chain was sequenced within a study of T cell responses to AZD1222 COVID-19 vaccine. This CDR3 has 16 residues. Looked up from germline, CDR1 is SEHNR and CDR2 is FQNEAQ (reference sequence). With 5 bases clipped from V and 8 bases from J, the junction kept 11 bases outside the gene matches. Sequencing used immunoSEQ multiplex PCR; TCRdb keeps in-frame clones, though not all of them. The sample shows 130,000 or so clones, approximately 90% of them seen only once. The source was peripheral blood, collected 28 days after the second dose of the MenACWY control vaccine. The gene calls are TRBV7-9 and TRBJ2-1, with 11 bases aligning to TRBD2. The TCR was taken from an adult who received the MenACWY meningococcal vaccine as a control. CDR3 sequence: CASSPGLAGGMDEQFF. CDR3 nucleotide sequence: TGTGCCAGCAGCCCAGGCCTAGCGGGAGGCATGGATGAGCAGTTCTTC.